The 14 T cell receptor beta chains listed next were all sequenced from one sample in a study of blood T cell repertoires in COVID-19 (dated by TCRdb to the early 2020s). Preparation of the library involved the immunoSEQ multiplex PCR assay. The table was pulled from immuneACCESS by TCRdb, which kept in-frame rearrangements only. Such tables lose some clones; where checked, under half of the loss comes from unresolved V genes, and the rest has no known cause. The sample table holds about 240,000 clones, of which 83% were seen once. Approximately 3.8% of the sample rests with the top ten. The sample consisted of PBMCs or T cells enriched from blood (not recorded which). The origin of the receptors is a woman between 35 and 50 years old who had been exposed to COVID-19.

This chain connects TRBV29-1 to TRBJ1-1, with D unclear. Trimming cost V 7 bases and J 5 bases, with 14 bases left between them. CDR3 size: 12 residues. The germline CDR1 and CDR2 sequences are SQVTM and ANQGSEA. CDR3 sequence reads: CSAQREGTEAFF. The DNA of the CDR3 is TGCAGCGCTCAAAGGGAGGGTACTGAAGCTTTCTTT. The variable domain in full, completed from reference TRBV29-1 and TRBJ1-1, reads SAVISQKPSRDICQRGTSLTIQCQVDSQVTMMFWYRQQPGQSLTLIATANQGSEATYESGFVIDKFPISRPNLTFSTLTVSNMSPEDSSIYLCSAQREGTEAFFGQGTRLTVV.

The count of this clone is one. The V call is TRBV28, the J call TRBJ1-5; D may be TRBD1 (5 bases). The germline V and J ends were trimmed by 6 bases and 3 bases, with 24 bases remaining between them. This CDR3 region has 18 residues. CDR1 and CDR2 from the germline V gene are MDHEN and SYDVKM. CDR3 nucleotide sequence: TGTGCCAGCAGCAGCCTACCGCGGCAGGGCCCCTTCAATCAGCCCCAGCATTTT. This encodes CASSSLPRQGPFNQPQHF.

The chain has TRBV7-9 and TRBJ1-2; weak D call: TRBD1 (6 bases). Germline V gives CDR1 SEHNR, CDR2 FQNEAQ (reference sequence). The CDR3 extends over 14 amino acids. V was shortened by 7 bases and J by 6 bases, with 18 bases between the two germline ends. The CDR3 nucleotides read TGTGCCAGCACACTGAGTGGGGGCACGAATGGCTACACCTTC. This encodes CASTLSGGTNGYTF.

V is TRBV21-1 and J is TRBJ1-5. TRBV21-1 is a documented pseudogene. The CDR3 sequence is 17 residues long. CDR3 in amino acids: CASSKGRGWWSNQPQHF. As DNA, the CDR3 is TGTGCCAGCAGCAAAGGGCGGGGGTGGTGGAGCAATCAGCCCCAGCATTTT.

The CDR3 spells CASSYGGAVSGNTIYF. The CDR3 DNA follows: TGTGCCAGCAGTTATGGAGGGGCCGTCTCTGGAAACACCATATATTTT. The chain links TRBV6-6 to TRBJ1-3, with D perhaps matching TRBD1 (5 bases). This CDR3 is built from 16 residues. Germline CDR1 reads MNHNY; CDR2 reads SVGAGI (reference sequence). V dropped 3 bases and J dropped 0 bases, with 12 bases sitting between them.

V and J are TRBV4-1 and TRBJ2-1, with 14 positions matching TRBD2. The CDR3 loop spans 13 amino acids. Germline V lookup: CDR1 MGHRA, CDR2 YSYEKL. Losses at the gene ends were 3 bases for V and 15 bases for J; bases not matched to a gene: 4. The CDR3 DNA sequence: TGCGCCAGCAGCCAGGGACTAGCGGGGGATAGGTTCTTC. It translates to CASSQGLAGDRFF.

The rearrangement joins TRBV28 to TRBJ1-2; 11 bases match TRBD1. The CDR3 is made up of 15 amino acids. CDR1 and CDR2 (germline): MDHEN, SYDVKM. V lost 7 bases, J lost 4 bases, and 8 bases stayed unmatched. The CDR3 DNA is TGTGCCAGCAAGGCGCCGGGACAGGGGGGCTATGGCTACACCTTC. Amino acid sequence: CASKAPGQGGYGYTF.

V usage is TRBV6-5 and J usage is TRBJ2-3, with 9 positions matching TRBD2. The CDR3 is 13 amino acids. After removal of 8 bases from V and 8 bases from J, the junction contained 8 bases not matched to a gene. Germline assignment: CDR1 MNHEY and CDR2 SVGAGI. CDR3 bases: TGTGCCAGCCGGCTGGCGGGGGGGCCTACGCAGTATTTT. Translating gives CASRLAGGPTQYF.

The CDR3 here is CASSLERGGATDTQYF. DNA of the CDR3: TGCGCCAGCAGCTTGGAACGCGGGGGGGCGACAGATACGCAGTATTTT. The chain has TRBV5-1 and TRBJ2-3, with TRBD2 matching 9 bases. CDR3 length equals 16 residues. CDR1 and CDR2 (germline): SGHRS, YFSETQ. Trimming cost V 0 bases and J 3 bases; bases outside gene matches: 5.

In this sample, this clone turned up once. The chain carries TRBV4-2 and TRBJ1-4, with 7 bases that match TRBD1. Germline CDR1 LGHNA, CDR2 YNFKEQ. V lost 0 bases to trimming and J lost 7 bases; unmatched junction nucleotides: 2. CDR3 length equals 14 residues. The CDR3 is CASSQDRGSEKLFF. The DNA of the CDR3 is TGTGCCAGCAGCCAAGACAGGGGGAGTGAAAAACTGTTTTTT.

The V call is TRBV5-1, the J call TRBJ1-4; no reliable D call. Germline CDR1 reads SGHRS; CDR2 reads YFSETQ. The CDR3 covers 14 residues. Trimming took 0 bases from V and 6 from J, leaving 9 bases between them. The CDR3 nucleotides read TGCGCCAGCAGCTTGGAAGGAGCCCATGAAAAACTGTTTTTT. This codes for CASSLEGAHEKLFF.

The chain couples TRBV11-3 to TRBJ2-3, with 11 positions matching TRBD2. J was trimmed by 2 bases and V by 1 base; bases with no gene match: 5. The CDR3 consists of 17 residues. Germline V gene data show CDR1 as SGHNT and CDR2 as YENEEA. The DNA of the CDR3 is TGTGCCAGCAGCTTAGGCGGGACTAGCGGAAACACAGATACGCAGTATTTT. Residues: CASSLGGTSGNTDTQYF.

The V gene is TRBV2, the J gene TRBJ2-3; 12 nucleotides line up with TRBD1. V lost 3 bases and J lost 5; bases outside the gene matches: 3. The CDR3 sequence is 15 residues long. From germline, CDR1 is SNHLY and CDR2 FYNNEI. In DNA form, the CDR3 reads TGTGCCAGCAGTGATTGGGACAGGGGGCAAGATACGCAGTATTTT. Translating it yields CASSDWDRGQDTQYF.

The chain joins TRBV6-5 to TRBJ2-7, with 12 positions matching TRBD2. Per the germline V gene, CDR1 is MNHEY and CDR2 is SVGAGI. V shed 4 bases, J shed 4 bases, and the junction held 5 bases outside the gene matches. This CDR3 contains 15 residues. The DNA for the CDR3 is TGTGCCAGCAGTTTGACTAGCGGGGGAGAATACGAGCAGTACTTC. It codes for CASSLTSGGEYEQYF.